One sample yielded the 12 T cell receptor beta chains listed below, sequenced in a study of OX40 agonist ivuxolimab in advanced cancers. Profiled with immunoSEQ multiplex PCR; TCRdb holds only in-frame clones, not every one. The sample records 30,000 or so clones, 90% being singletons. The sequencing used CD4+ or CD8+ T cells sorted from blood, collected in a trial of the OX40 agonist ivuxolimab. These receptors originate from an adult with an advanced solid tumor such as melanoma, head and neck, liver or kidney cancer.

CDR3 protein: CASSVEGSPVGSGYTF. The CDR3 nucleotides are TGTGCCAGCAGCGTAGAGGGCTCCCCTGTAGGAAGTGGCTACACCTTC. This rearrangement joins TRBV9 to TRBJ1-2; no clear D. CDR3 length equals 16 residues. V lost 0 bases and J 7 bases, leaving 19 bases between the germline ends. From germline, CDR1 is SGDLS and CDR2 YYNGEE. The whole variable domain, remainder taken from reference TRBV9 and TRBJ1-2, is DSGVTQTPKHLITATGQRVTLRCSPRSGDLSVYWYQQSLDQGLQFLIQYYNGEERAKGNILERFSAQQFPDLHSELNLSSLELGDSALYFCASSVEGSPVGSGYTFGSGTRLTVV.

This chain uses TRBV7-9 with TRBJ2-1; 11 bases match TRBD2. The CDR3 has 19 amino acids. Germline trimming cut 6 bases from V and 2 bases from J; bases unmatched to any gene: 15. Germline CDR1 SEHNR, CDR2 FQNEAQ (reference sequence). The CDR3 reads CASRLEVTSGRGPYNEQFF. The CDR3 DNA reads TGTGCCAGCAGACTAGAGGTTACTAGCGGGAGAGGCCCCTACAATGAGCAGTTCTTC.

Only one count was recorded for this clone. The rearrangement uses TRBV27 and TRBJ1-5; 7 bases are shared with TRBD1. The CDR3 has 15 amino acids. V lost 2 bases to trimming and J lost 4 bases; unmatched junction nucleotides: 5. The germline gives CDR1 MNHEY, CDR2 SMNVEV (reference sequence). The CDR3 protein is CASSLAGQPNQPQHF. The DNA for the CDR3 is TGTGCCAGCAGTTTAGCGGGACAGCCAAATCAGCCCCAGCATTTT.

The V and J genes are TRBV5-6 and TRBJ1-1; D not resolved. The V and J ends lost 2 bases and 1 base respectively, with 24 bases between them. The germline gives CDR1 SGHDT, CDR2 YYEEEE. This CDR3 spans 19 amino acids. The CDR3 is CASSFGLYRTTKQNTEAFF. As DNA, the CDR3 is TGTGCCAGCAGCTTTGGCCTCTATAGGACCACTAAACAGAACACTGAAGCTTTCTTT.

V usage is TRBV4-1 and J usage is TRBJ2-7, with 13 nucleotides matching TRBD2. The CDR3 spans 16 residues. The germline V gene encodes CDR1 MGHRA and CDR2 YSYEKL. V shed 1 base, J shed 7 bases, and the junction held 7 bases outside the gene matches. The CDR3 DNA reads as TGCGCCAGCAGCCAAGTTACACCGGGACTAGCGGGAGAGCAGTACTTC. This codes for CASSQVTPGLAGEQYF.

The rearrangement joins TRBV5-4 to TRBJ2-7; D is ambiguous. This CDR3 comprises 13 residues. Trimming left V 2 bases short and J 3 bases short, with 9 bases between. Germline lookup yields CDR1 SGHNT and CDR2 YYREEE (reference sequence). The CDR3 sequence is CASSFENSYEQYF. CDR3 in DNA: TGTGCCAGCAGCTTTGAAAACAGCTACGAGCAGTACTTC.

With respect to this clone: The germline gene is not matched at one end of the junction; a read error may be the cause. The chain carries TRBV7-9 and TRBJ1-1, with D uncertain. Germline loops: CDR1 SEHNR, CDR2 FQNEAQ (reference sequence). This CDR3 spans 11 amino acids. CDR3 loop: CASSLPGTPLF. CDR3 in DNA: TGTGCCAGCAGCTTACCCGGTACGCCCCTCTTT. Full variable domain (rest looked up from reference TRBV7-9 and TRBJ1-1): DTGVSQNPRHKITKRGQNVTFRCDPISEHNRLYWYRQTLGQGPEFLTYFQNEAQLEKSRLLSDRFSAERPKGSFSTLEIQRTEQGDSAMYLCASSLPGTPLFGQGTRLTVV.

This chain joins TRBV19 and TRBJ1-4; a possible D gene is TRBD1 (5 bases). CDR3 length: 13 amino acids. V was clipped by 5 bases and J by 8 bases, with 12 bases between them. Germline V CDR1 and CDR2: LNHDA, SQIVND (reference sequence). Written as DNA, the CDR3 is TGTGCCAGTAGTCTGGGGGTGGGGGAAAAACTGTTTTTT. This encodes CASSLGVGEKLFF.

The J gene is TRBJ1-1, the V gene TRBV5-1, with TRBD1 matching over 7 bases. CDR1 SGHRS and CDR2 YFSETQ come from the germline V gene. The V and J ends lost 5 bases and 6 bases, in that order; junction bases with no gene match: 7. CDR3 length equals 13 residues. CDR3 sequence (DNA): TGCGCCAGCAGGATGACAGGGTGGGCTGAAGCTTTCTTT. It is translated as CASRMTGWAEAFF. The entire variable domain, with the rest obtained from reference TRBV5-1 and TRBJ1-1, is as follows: KAGVTQTPRYLIKTRGQQVTLSCSPISGHRSVSWYQQTPGQGLQFLFEYFSETQRNKGNFPGRFSGRQFSNSRSEMNVSTLELGDSALYLCASRMTGWAEAFFGQGTRLTVV.

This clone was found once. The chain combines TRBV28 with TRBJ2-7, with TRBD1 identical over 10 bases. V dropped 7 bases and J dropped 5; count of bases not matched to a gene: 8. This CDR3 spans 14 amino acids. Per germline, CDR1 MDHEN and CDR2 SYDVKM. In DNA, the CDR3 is TGTGCCAGCAAAGAGACAGGGGGCACCCACGAGCAGTACTTC. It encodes CASKETGGTHEQYF.

CDR3 amino acids: CASSGPGQPRTDTQYF. In nucleotides, the CDR3 is TGTGCCAGCAGCGGGCCGGGACAGCCTCGCACAGATACGCAGTATTTT. The chain combines TRBV9 with TRBJ2-3; 7 nucleotides line up with TRBD1. The CDR3 has 16 residues. Germline CDR1 and CDR2: SGDLS and YYNGEE. V shed 3 bases, J shed 1 base, and the junction held 8 bases outside the gene matches. Full variable domain (outside the CDR3, taken from reference TRBV9 and TRBJ2-3): DSGVTQTPKHLITATGQRVTLRCSPRSGDLSVYWYQQSLDQGLQFLIQYYNGEERAKGNILERFSAQQFPDLHSELNLSSLELGDSALYFCASSGPGQPRTDTQYFGPGTRLTVL.

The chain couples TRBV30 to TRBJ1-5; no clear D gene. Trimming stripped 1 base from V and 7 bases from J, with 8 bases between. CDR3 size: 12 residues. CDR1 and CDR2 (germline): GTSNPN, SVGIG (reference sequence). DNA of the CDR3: TGTGCCTGGAGTGAAGGATTGCAGCCCCAGCATTTT. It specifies CAWSEGLQPQHF.